These T cell receptor beta chains were read from a single sample in a study of blood T cell repertoires in COVID-19. Only in-frame clones appear in the TCRdb table, and some are missing; sequencing was by immunoSEQ multiplex PCR. The sample has some 87,000 clones, about four fifths seen once. The specimen sequenced was peripheral blood. The receptor set was obtained from a human donor in a cohort sampled during active COVID-19. Each CDR3 is given with its conserved first and last residue. A D gene is named only where the DNA matches it firmly. Size is stated for part of the rows, as once, few or many counts, or as a class when the clone is expanded.

d_gene	abundance	j_gene	v_gene	CDR3nt	CDR3aa
TRBD1	NA	TRBJ2-5	TRBV27	TGTGCCAGCAGACAGGGCTGGGACAGGCAAGAGACCCAGTACTTC	CASRQGWDRQETQYF
TRBD2	NA	TRBJ2-2	TRBV3-1/TRBV3-2	TGTGCCAGCAGCCTGCGGGGGGGCCGTACCGGGGAGCTGTTTTTT	CASSLRGGRTGELFF
NA	NA	TRBJ1-6	TRBV7-8	TGTGCCAGCAGCATATACAGGGCGTCGGGTTCACCCCTCCACTTT	CASSIYRASGSPLHF
TRBD1	NA	TRBJ1-2	TRBV28	TGTGCCAGCAGCCAGGGACAGGGCTATGGCTACACCTTC	CASSQGQGYGYTF
TRBD1	NA	TRBJ2-3	TRBV24-1	TGTGCCACCAGTGACAGGGGGCCCCCGGATACGCAGTATTTT	CATSDRGPPDTQYF
NA	NA	TRBJ1-1	TRBV4-1	TGCGCCAGCAGCCAAGTCGGCGGGGGGGCTGAAGCTTTCTTT	CASSQVGGGAEAFF
NA	many	TRBJ1-5	TRBV6-2/TRBV6-3	TGTGCCAGCAGTTACGCGGGGGCGAATCAGCCCCAGCATTTT	CASSYAGANQPQHF
NA	NA	TRBJ2-5	TRBV6-5	TGTGCCAGCAGCCAGGGGGAGACCCAGTACTTC	CASSQGETQYF
NA	NA	TRBJ1-2	TRBV3-1/TRBV3-2	TGTGCCAGCAGTCCGCGGTCGGTGGGTGGCTATGGCTACACCTTC	CASSPRSVGGYGYTF
TRBD2	NA	TRBJ2-1	TRBV5-6	TGTGCCAGCAGCTGGAGGACTAGCGGGAGGGCCCGTCTGGGTGAGCAGTTCTTC	CASSWRTSGRARLGEQFF
NA	NA	TRBJ1-6	TRBV28	TGTGCCAGCAAGGGCGGGGGGGGCAATTCACCCCTCCACTTT	CASKGGGGNSPLHF
TRBD1	NA	TRBJ1-2	TRBV6-6	TGTGCCAGCAGTCTCCCGGGACAGGGGGCCTCTCGATATGGCTACACCTTC	CASSLPGQGASRYGYTF
NA	NA	TRBJ2-2	TRBV11-2	TGTGCCAGCAGCTTAGGGAGTACCGGGGAGCTGTTTTTT	CASSLGSTGELFF
TRBD1	NA	TRBJ1-2	TRBV30	TGTGCCTGGAGTTACTTTGGACAGGGCCCTTCTGGCTACACCTTC	CAWSYFGQGPSGYTF
NA	once	TRBJ2-1	TRBV7-6	TGTGCCAGCAGCCCCCGGGACTTCTACAATGAGCAGTTCTTC	CASSPRDFYNEQFF
NA	NA	TRBJ2-1	TRBV2	TGTGCCTCCGGGGGGCTAGCGGTTATCAATGAGCAGTTCTTC	CASGGLAVINEQFF
NA	few	TRBJ1-1	TRBV21-1	TGTGCCAGCACCACAAAGGGGGGGAGGATGGGGAACACTGAAGCTTTCTTT	CASTTKGGRMGNTEAFF
TRBD2	many	TRBJ2-5	TRBV6-5	TGTGCCAGCAGTTTACTAGCGGGAGCTGAGACCCAGTACTTC	CASSLLAGAETQYF
TRBD2	NA	TRBJ2-4	TRBV5-1	TGCGCCAGCAGCCCCGGGACGGGGGGAAACATTCAGTACTTC	CASSPGTGGNIQYF
NA	NA	TRBJ2-1	TRBV24-1	TGTGCCACCAGTGATTTACCTACAGGGGAGCAGTTCTTC	CATSDLPTGEQFF
NA	once	TRBJ2-7	TRBV20-1	TGCAGTGCTAGTGGGCAGTTTGTTTTCTCCTACGAGCAGTACTTC	CSASGQFVFSYEQYF
TRBD1	NA	TRBJ1-2	TRBV24-1	TGTGCCACCAGTGATACCACCGGGACAGCGCTTTATGGCTACACCTTC	CATSDTTGTALYGYTF
NA	once	TRBJ2-3	TRBV29-1	TGCAGCGTTTTTCACAGGGCCCTCACAGATACGCAGTATTTT	CSVFHRALTDTQYF
NA	NA	TRBJ1-1	TRBV7-8	TGTGCCAGCAGCTTAGCGCTGGCGGGTCAGGACGCTTTCTTT	CASSLALAGQDAFF
TRBD1	few	TRBJ2-4	TRBV28	TGTGCCAGCAGCCCAGGGGGCGCCAAAAACATTCAGTACTTC	CASSPGGAKNIQYF
NA	NA	TRBJ1-6	TRBV7-9	TGTGCCAGCAGCTTAGGACAGGTCTTCAATTCACCCCTCCACTTT	CASSLGQVFNSPLHF
TRBD1	few	TRBJ1-1	TRBV27	TGTGCCAGCAGTCCCTTGGGACAGCTGAACACTGAAGCTTTCTTT	CASSPLGQLNTEAFF